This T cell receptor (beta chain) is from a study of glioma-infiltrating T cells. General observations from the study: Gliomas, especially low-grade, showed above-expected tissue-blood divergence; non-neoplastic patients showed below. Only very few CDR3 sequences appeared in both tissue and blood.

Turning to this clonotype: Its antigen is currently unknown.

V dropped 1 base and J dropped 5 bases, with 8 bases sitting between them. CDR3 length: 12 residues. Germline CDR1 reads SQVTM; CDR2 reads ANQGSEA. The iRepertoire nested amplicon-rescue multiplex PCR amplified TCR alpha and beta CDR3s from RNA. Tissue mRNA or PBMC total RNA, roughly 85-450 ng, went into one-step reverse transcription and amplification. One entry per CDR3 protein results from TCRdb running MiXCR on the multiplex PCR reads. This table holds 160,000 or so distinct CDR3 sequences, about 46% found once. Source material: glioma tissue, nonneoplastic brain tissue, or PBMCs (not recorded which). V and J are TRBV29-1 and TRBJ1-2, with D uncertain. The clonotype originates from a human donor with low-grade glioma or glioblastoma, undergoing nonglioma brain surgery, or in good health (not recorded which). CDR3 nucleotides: TGCAGCGTTGAAGCGCTGACGTATGGCTACACCTTC. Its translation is CSVEALTYGYTF.